Listed here are 21 T cell receptor beta chains from one sample, sequenced in a study of glioma-infiltrating T cells. TCR alpha and beta CDR3 regions were amplified from RNA using iRepertoire nested multiplex PCR. TCRdb fed the multiplex PCR reads into MiXCR, producing one record per CDR3 protein. This sample has tens of thousands of distinct CDR3 sequences, with 40% found just once. Sequencing used glioma tissue, nonneoplastic brain tissue, or PBMCs (not recorded which). These receptors all stem from a human donor with low-grade glioma or glioblastoma, undergoing nonglioma brain surgery, or in good health (not recorded which).

This clonotype was seen many times. This chain connects TRBV12-3 or TRBV12-4 to TRBJ1-5; TRBD1 might be the D (6 bases). The CDR3 is made up of 14 amino acids. V lost 7 bases, J lost 1 base, and 11 bases lay in between. CDR3 sequence (DNA): TGTGCCAGCAACAACGGGGGCAGCAATCAGCCCCAGCATTTT. It yields the protein CASNNGGSNQPQHF.

This clonotype was detected many times. The CDR3 sequence is CASSRGYNQPQHF. In DNA, the CDR3 is TGTGCCAGCAGTCGGGGATACAATCAGCCCCAGCATTTT. The chain has TRBV12-3 or TRBV12-4 and TRBJ1-5; D uncertain. CDR3 length: 13 residues. V shed 5 bases and J shed 3 bases, with 8 bases lying between them.

This clonotype was detected many times. The gene calls are TRBV28 and TRBJ2-5; D gene uncertain. Germline-derived CDR1 and CDR2 are MDHEN and SYDVKM. The CDR3 contains 12 residues. Deletions cut 3 bases from V and 9 bases from J, with 11 bases between. The DNA for the CDR3 is TGTGCCAGCAGTTTTTTGGCGTCTCCCCAGTACTTC. Protein: CASSFLASPQYF.

This clonotype came up many times. This chain links TRBV29-1 with TRBJ2-5; 7 bases map to TRBD2. CDR3 length: 15 residues. V lost 3 bases, J lost 1 base, and 8 bases stayed unmatched. The germline V gene encodes CDR1 SQVTM and CDR2 ANQGSEA. CDR3 sequence (DNA): TGCAGCGTTGATCGGGCGGGAGACTTCCAAGAGACCCAGTACTTC. It yields the protein CSVDRAGDFQETQYF.

As to this clonotype: A much larger clone lies a single base off, so this may be a read error. The chain uses TRBV19 and TRBJ2-5; D gene uncertain. V gave up 8 bases and J gave up 2 bases, with 18 bases separating them. Germline V gene lookup returns CDR1 LNHDA and CDR2 SQIVND (reference sequence). This CDR3 spans 15 amino acids. The CDR3, as DNA: TGTGCCAGTGCCAGAGGTGTGGGCACACAAGAGACCCAGTACTTC. Its protein is CASARGVGTQETQYF.

This sequence joins TRBV28 and TRBJ2-1; TRBD1 is a possible D gene (6 bases). CDR1 is MDHEN and CDR2 is SYDVKM in the germline V gene. The CDR3 contains 15 residues. Trimming pared 10 bases from V and 8 bases from J, leaving 24 bases between. This CDR3 reads CATLLMTGSSYEQFF. The DNA of the CDR3 is TGTGCCACCCTATTAATGACAGGTTCATCCTATGAGCAGTTCTTC.

At least ten counts were recorded for this clonotype. The rearrangement uses TRBV5-1 and TRBJ2-1; D ambiguous. Trimming took 0 bases from V and 0 from J, leaving 7 bases between them. The CDR3 is made up of 15 amino acids. Germline V gene lookup returns CDR1 SGHRS and CDR2 YFSETQ. In nucleotides, the CDR3 is TGCGCCAGCAGCTTGGAACGGATCTCCTACAATGAGCAGTTCTTC. This codes for CASSLERISYNEQFF. The full variable domain, in which reference TRBV5-1 and TRBJ2-1 provide the parts outside the CDR3, is KAGVTQTPRYLIKTRGQQVTLSCSPISGHRSVSWYQQTPGQGLQFLFEYFSETQRNKGNFPGRFSGRQFSNSRSEMNVSTLELGDSALYLCASSLERISYNEQFFGPGTRLTVL.

In its sample, this clonotype was seen many times. The CDR3 sequence: CASSLARQTSGNTIYF. The CDR3 bases are TGTGCCAGCAGCTTAGCCCGACAGACCTCTGGAAACACCATATATTTT. The chain uses TRBV7-9 and TRBJ1-3; a possible D gene is TRBD1 (5 bases). Trimming removed 0 bases from V and 0 bases from J, with 9 bases in between. CDR1 is SEHNR and CDR2 is FQNEAQ in the germline V gene (reference sequence). This CDR3 region has 16 residues.

The chain links TRBV11-2 to TRBJ2-5; D is ambiguous. V was clipped by 0 bases and J by 0 bases, with 11 bases between them. CDR3 length: 16 residues. Per the germline V gene, CDR1 is SGHAT and CDR2 is FQNNGV. CDR3 nucleotides: TGTGCCAGCAGCTTAGATCTTTACGTAGACCAAGAGACCCAGTACTTC. The encoded protein is CASSLDLYVDQETQYF.

As concerns this clonotype: Since a much larger clone is just one base distant, this may be a read error. This chain joins TRBV18 and TRBJ2-5; no reliable D call. The CDR3 is 14 amino acids. In germline, CDR1 is KGHSH, CDR2 LQKENI. V was clipped by 6 bases and J by 0 bases, with 11 bases between them. Here the CDR3 DNA reads TGTGCCAGCTCTCGACTCCGGTACCAAGAGACCCAGTACTTC. It specifies CASSRLRYQETQYF.

This clonotype has ten or more counts. The gene calls are TRBV4-1 and TRBJ2-5; TRBD1 matches at 11 bases. V was pared by 1 base and J by 7 bases, with 8 bases of the junction left unmatched. The germline CDR1 and CDR2 sequences are MGHRA and YSYEKL. The CDR3 runs to 16 residues. This chain's CDR3 is CASSQGVGQGVATQYF. The CDR3, as DNA: TGCGCCAGCAGCCAAGGAGTGGGACAGGGGGTTGCGACCCAGTACTTC.

On this clonotype itself: A clone one base away is much larger, so this may be a read error. This sequence joins TRBV18 and TRBJ2-3, with 7 bases identical to TRBD1. Germline CDR1 and CDR2: KGHSH and LQKENI. The CDR3 sequence is 15 residues long. CDR3 sequence reads: CANSPSLGGVDTQYF. Written as DNA, the CDR3 is TGTGCCAACTCACCGTCTTTAGGGGGCGTAGATACGCAGTATTTT. The variable domain in full, with the rest retrieved from reference TRBV18 and TRBJ2-3, is NAGVMQNPRHLVRRRGQEARLRCSPMKGHSHVYWYRQLPEEGLKFMVYLQKENIIDESGMPKERFSAEFPKEGPSILRIQQVVRGDSAAYFCANSPSLGGVDTQYFGPGTRLTVL.

This clonotype was detected many times. The rearrangement joins TRBV28 to TRBJ1-3; D perhaps matches TRBD1 (5 bases). Germline CDR1 and CDR2: MDHEN and SYDVKM. V lost 9 bases and J lost 3, with 15 bases in between. The CDR3 consists of 14 residues. The CDR3 loop is CASGDGGNGNTIYF. CDR3 nucleotides: TGTGCCAGTGGGGACGGGGGAAATGGAAACACCATATATTTT.

The V call is TRBV27, the J call TRBJ2-5; possible D gene TRBD2, 6 bases. Trimming removed 3 bases at V and 5 bases at J, with 16 bases between. CDR3 length equals 15 residues. Germline V lookup: CDR1 MNHEY, CDR2 SMNVEV (reference sequence). CDR3 nucleotide sequence: TGTGCCAGCAGTTTCCAGCGCGGGGCCGGGGAGACCCAGTACTTC. As protein: CASSFQRGAGETQYF.

The chain has TRBV6-2 or TRBV6-3 and TRBJ2-7; possible D gene TRBD2, 5 bases. The V end lost 6 bases, the J end lost 4 bases, and 10 bases lay between the germline ends. The CDR3 has 12 amino acids. In germline, CDR1 is MNHEY, CDR2 SVGEGT. DNA of the CDR3: TGTGCCAGCAGCCGATCGGGGTACGAGCAGTACTTC. This sequence encodes CASSRSGYEQYF.

The V and J genes are TRBV7-2 and TRBJ2-7; 8 bases map to TRBD2. The J segment lost 3 bases and the V segment lost 5 bases, leaving 15 bases of the junction unmatched. From germline, CDR1 is SGHTA and CDR2 FQGNSA. This CDR3 comprises 17 residues. CDR3 DNA: TGTGCCAGCAGCCCGCTGCTCCCCGGGGGGGACAACTACGAGCAGTACTTC. It is translated as CASSPLLPGGDNYEQYF.

This clonotype showed up many times. The CDR3 does not close with the conserved phenylalanine or tryptophan, likely indicating a read error. CDR3 residues: CSARTSGGISYEQYL. The CDR3 DNA reads TGCAGTGCCCGGACTAGCGGGGGAATCTCCTACGAGCAGTACCTC. The chain is built from TRBV20-1 and TRBJ2-7; 13 bases align to TRBD2. Per germline, CDR1 DFQATT and CDR2 SNEGSKA (reference sequence). V was pared by 6 bases and J by 0 bases, with 5 bases of the junction left unmatched. This CDR3 has 15 residues.

The table lists this clonotype with many counts. The V call is TRBV6-1, the J call TRBJ2-7; no clear D gene. The germline V and J ends were trimmed by 5 bases and 1 base, with 9 bases remaining between them. The V gene's germline CDR1 is MNHNS and CDR2 SASEGT. The CDR3 totals 13 residues. CDR3: CASSQYWSYEQYF. The CDR3 DNA sequence: TGTGCCAGCAGTCAATACTGGTCCTACGAGCAGTACTTC.

In its sample, this clonotype was seen many times. The rearrangement joins TRBV6-1 to TRBJ2-7, with D possibly TRBD2 on 5 matching bases. The CDR3 runs 14 residues. V was shortened by 2 bases and J by 1 base, with 9 bases between the two germline ends. Germline assignment: CDR1 MNHNS and CDR2 SASEGT. For the CDR3, the DNA is TGTGCCAGCAGTGAAAGACGGGAATCCTACGAGCAGTACTTC. The encoded protein is CASSERRESYEQYF.

With respect to this clonotype: This sequence may be a read error, since a much larger clone differs from it by one base. V is TRBV5-4 and J is TRBJ2-7; possibly TRBD1 or TRBD2 for D (5 bases each). The length of the CDR3 is 14 residues. The germline V gene encodes CDR1 SGHNT and CDR2 YYREEE (reference sequence). CDR3 residues: CASSPEQDSYERYF. The CDR3 region has the DNA TGTGCCAGCAGCCCGGAACAGGACTCCTACGAGCGGTACTTC.

This clonotype is termed hyperexpanded (1% or more). The chain links TRBV6-2 or TRBV6-3 to TRBJ1-2; D uncertain. The CDR3 sequence is 17 residues long. Per the germline V gene, CDR1 is MNHEY and CDR2 is SVGEGT. V was pared by 2 bases and J by 0 bases, with 16 bases between. The CDR3 DNA reads as TGTGCCAGCAGTTACAGCGACGCAGAGCCCTCTAACTATGGCTACACCTTC. This encodes CASSYSDAEPSNYGYTF.